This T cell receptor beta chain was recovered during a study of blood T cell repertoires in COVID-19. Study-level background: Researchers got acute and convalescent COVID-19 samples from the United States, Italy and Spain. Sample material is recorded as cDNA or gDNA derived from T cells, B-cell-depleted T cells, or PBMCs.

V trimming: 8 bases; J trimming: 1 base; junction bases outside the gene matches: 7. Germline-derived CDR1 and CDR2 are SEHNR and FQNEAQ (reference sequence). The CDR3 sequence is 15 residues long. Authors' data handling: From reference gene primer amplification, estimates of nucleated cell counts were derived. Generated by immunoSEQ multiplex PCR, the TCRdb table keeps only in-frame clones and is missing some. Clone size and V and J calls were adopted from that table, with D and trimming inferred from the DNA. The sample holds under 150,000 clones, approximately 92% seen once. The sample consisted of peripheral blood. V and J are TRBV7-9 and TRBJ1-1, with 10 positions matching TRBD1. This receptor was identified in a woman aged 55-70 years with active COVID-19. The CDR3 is CASGLRQGANTEAFF. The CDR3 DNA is TGTGCCAGCGGGCTAAGACAGGGGGCGAACACTGAAGCTTTCTTT.